The 18 T cell receptor beta chains in this list originate from one sample, sequenced in a study of cytomegalovirus exposure and HLA in healthy donors. PCR employed 60 Vbeta and 13 Jbeta primers. Produced via immunoSEQ multiplex PCR; TCRdb's table is partial and in-frame only. The sample yields over 80,000 clones, roughly four fifths seen once. The sequencing input was PBMCs. These receptors were taken from a man in his forties in good health and CMV-seronegative.

This clone was recorded once. The chain carries TRBV4-1 and TRBJ1-4; TRBD1 aligns across 12 bases. CDR1 and CDR2 from the germline V gene are MGHRA and YSYEKL. This CDR3 comprises 17 residues. V lost 1 base to trimming and J lost 7 bases; unmatched junction nucleotides: 7. CDR3 loop: CASSQGRGTGGTEKLFF. The CDR3 bases are TGCGCCAGCAGCCAAGGGCGGGGGACAGGGGGCACTGAAAAACTGTTTTTT.

The chain carries TRBV6-4 and TRBJ1-3; tentatively, D is TRBD1 (6 bases). This CDR3 is built from 15 residues. Trimming shortened V by 8 bases and J by 3 bases, and 17 bases separated the two germline ends. CDR1 is MRHNA and CDR2 is SNTAGT in the germline V gene. CDR3 residues: CASGVGAWSGNTIYF. In nucleotides, the CDR3 is TGTGCCAGCGGGGTGGGGGCTTGGAGTGGAAACACCATATATTTT.

The rearrangement joins TRBV10-1 to TRBJ2-5; tentatively, D is TRBD1 (5 bases). From germline, CDR1 is WNHNN and CDR2 SYGVQD (reference sequence). Trimming pared 2 bases from V and 3 bases from J, leaving 7 bases between. The CDR3 runs 13 residues. The CDR3: CASSEGAEETQYF. DNA for the CDR3: TGCGCCAGCAGTGAGGGGGCCGAAGAGACCCAGTACTTC.

This clone was counted between two and nine times. V gene TRBV19 combines with J gene TRBJ2-3; tentative D call: TRBD2 (5 bases). The V end lost 5 bases, the J end lost 1 base, and 10 bases lay between the germline ends. Germline values: CDR1 LNHDA, CDR2 SQIVND (reference sequence). This CDR3 contains 14 residues. CDR3 residues: CASSARTGTDTQYF. CDR3 coding DNA: TGTGCCAGTAGTGCCCGGACTGGCACAGATACGCAGTATTTT.

The chain couples TRBV5-6 to TRBJ2-7; tentatively, D is TRBD2 (6 bases). CDR3 size: 15 residues. V was shortened by 0 bases and J by 0 bases, with 10 bases between the two germline ends. Germline V gene sequence: CDR1 SGHDT, CDR2 YYEEEE. CDR3 DNA sequence: TGTGCCAGCAGCTTGGCCGCGACTAGCTCCTACGAGCAGTACTTC. Translation: CASSLAATSSYEQYF.

V is TRBV5-4 and J is TRBJ1-2; TRBD1 matches 12 bases. From germline, CDR1 is SGHNT and CDR2 YYREEE (reference sequence). V was pared by 4 bases and J by 4 bases, with 11 bases of the junction left unmatched. CDR3 length: 17 amino acids. In nucleotides, the CDR3 is TGTGCCAGCAGCCATCCGGGACAGGGGGCGCAAGGCTATGGCTACACCTTC. Amino acids: CASSHPGQGAQGYGYTF.

V usage is TRBV6-1 and J usage is TRBJ2-7; 8 positions match TRBD2. Germline loops: CDR1 MNHNS, CDR2 SASEGT. The length of the CDR3 is 15 residues. Trimming took 6 bases from V and 7 from J; bases not matched to a gene: 14. CDR3 coding DNA: TGTGCCAGCAGGTGGGGGACTAGTGGGCCTGTGGAGCAGTACTTC. Its protein is CASRWGTSGPVEQYF.

This chain joins TRBV7-2 and TRBJ2-5; the match to TRBD2 covers 8 bases. This CDR3 comprises 17 residues. CDR1 is SGHTA, CDR2 FQGNSA, per germline. The trim removed 6 bases at V and 3 bases at J, leaving 15 bases unmatched. The CDR3 DNA follows: TGTGCCAGCAGGCGCTGGAGGACGGGGGGGCCCGAAGAGACCCAGTACTTC. It yields the protein CASRRWRTGGPEETQYF.

Only a few counts were recorded for this clone. The J gene is TRBJ2-7, the V gene TRBV5-6; 11 bases align to TRBD2. Germline trimming cut 5 bases from V and 2 bases from J; bases unmatched to any gene: 6. Germline CDR1 is SGHDT and CDR2 is YYEEEE. There are 15 residues in the CDR3. The CDR3 nucleotides are TGTGCCAGCAGGTCTAGCGGGGGGTCCCCCTACGAGCAGTACTTC. The encoded protein is CASRSSGGSPYEQYF. Full variable domain (rest looked up from reference TRBV5-6 and TRBJ2-7): DAGVTQSPTHLIKTRGQQVTLRCSPKSGHDTVSWYQQALGQGPQFIFQYYEEEERQRGNFPDRFSGHQFPNYSSELNVNALLLGDSALYLCASRSSGGSPYEQYFGPGTRLTVT.

There are a few counts of this clone. The rearrangement uses TRBV5-4 and TRBJ1-1, with TRBD1 matching over 8 bases. Germline V CDR1 and CDR2: SGHNT, YYREEE (reference sequence). This CDR3 has 16 residues. The J segment lost 1 base and the V segment lost 1 base, leaving 6 bases of the junction unmatched. In nucleotides, the CDR3 is TGTGCCAGCAGCTTGAATCCAGGGACAGGGAACACTGAAGCTTTCTTT. Translating gives CASSLNPGTGNTEAFF.

The CDR3 sequence: CASSLRGAGTEAFF. In DNA form, the CDR3 reads TGTGCCAGCAGCTTGCGGGGGGCCGGCACTGAAGCTTTCTTT. The J gene is TRBJ1-1, the V gene TRBV7-8, with D possibly TRBD1 on 6 matching bases. The CDR3 length is 14 residues. The germline V gene encodes CDR1 SGHVS and CDR2 FQNEAQ. Trimming took 3 bases from V and 4 from J, leaving 12 bases between them.

This rearrangement joins TRBV15 to TRBJ2-7; 8 bases are a match to TRBD1. Per germline, CDR1 LNHNV and CDR2 YYDKDF (reference sequence). The CDR3 has 15 amino acids. J was trimmed by 6 bases and V by 1 base; bases with no gene match: 8. The CDR3 protein is CATSRGIDRGGEQYF. The CDR3 region has the DNA TGTGCCACCAGCAGAGGGATTGACAGGGGAGGCGAGCAGTACTTC.

In its sample, this clone was seen many times. This chain links TRBV2 with TRBJ1-1; 7 positions agree with TRBD1. The CDR3 is 13 residues long. The germline V gene encodes CDR1 SNHLY and CDR2 FYNNEI. V lost 1 base and J lost 12; bases outside the gene matches: 8. For the CDR3, the DNA is TGTGCCAGCAGTGAAGTGTTACAGGGGACGCCTTTCTTT. This encodes CASSEVLQGTPFF.

This sequence joins TRBV19 and TRBJ2-3; D unclear. This CDR3 is built from 13 residues. Trimming cost V 3 bases and J 0 bases, with 4 bases left between them. Germline CDR1 is LNHDA and CDR2 is SQIVND (reference sequence). The CDR3 loop reads CASSIPSTDTQYF. The CDR3 DNA is TGTGCCAGTAGTATTCCTAGCACAGATACGCAGTATTTT. Full variable domain (rest looked up from reference TRBV19 and TRBJ2-3): DGGITQSPKYLFRKEGQNVTLSCEQNLNHDAMYWYRQDPGQGLRLIYYSQIVNDFQKGDIAEGYSVSREKKESFPLTVTSAQKNPTAFYLCASSIPSTDTQYFGPGTRLTVL.

This chain joins TRBV7-9 and TRBJ2-7; D may be TRBD2 (6 bases). The germline V gene encodes CDR1 SEHNR and CDR2 FQNEAQ (reference sequence). The CDR3 consists of 15 residues. V lost 3 bases and J 3 bases, leaving 15 bases between the germline ends. CDR3 sequence reads: CASSFTGTVGYEQYF. The CDR3 coding sequence is TGTGCCAGCAGCTTCACCGGGACTGTGGGCTACGAGCAGTACTTC. Full variable domain (missing parts from reference TRBV7-9 and TRBJ2-7): DTGVSQNPRHKITKRGQNVTFRCDPISEHNRLYWYRQTLGQGPEFLTYFQNEAQLEKSRLLSDRFSAERPKGSFSTLEIQRTEQGDSAMYLCASSFTGTVGYEQYFGPGTRLTVT.

The chain recombines TRBV6-6 with TRBJ2-4, with D tentatively TRBD2 (5 bases). Germline V gene lookup returns CDR1 MNHNY and CDR2 SVGAGI (reference sequence). CDR3 length: 16 residues. The ends were cut back, 4 bases at V and 0 bases at J, with 13 bases in the middle. The CDR3 is CASSWGAGGAKNIQYF. The CDR3 nucleotides read TGTGCCAGCAGTTGGGGAGCTGGAGGAGCCAAAAACATTCAGTACTTC.

The chain couples TRBV10-3 to TRBJ2-7; TRBD1 aligns across 9 bases. V trimming: 5 bases; J trimming: 5 bases; junction bases outside the gene matches: 4. The germline V gene encodes CDR1 ENHRY and CDR2 SYGVKD. The CDR3 is 13 amino acids. In DNA form, the CDR3 reads TGTGCCATCAGTCGGACAGGGGAAGACGAGCAGTACTTC. Encoded protein: CAISRTGEDEQYF.

V usage is TRBV2 and J usage is TRBJ1-5; D is uncertain. The V gene's germline CDR1 is SNHLY and CDR2 FYNNEI. With 8 bases removed from V and 7 bases from J, the gap between germline ends came to 12 bases. The CDR3 is made up of 12 amino acids. CDR3 coding DNA: TGTGCCAGCGCTTTGGCCTTGCAGCCCCAGCATTTT. Encoded protein: CASALALQPQHF.